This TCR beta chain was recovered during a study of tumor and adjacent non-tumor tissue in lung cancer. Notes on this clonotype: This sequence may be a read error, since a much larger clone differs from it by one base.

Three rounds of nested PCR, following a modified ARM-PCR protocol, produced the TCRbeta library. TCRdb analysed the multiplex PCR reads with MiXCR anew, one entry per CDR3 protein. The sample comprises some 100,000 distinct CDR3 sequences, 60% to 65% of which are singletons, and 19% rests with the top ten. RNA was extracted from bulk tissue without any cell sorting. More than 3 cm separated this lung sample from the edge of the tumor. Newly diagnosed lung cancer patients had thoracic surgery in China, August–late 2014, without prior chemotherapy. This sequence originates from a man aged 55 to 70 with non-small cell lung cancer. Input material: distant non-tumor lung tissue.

The DNA of the CDR3 is TGTGCCAGCAGTCCCCTACCGGCGGACACCGGGGAGCCGTTTTTT. Translation: CASSPLPADTGEPFF. The J gene is TRBJ2-2, the V gene TRBV6-2 or TRBV6-3, with D tentatively TRBD1 or TRBD2 (5 bases each). Germline V CDR1 and CDR2: MNHEY, SVGEGT. CDR3 size: 15 residues.